The rows below give T cell receptor beta chains drawn from one sample of a study of cytomegalovirus exposure and HLA in healthy donors. Assay: immunoSEQ multiplex PCR; the TCRdb copy retains only in-frame clones and omits some. This table has 100,000 to 150,000 clones, around 94% appearing once. Sequenced input: PBMCs. These receptors came from a woman between 18 and 30 years old in good health and CMV-seronegative. CDR3s include the opening cysteine and the closing phenylalanine or tryptophan. D genes are given only for firm matches.

j_call: TRBJ1-1; d_call: NA; cdr3_length: 14; v_call: TRBV7-2; cdr3_aa: CASSNLDSLTEAFF
j_call: TRBJ1-2; d_call: NA; cdr3_length: 12; v_call: TRBV5-8; cdr3_aa: CASSLLNYGYTF
j_call: TRBJ2-2; d_call: NA; cdr3_length: 14; v_call: TRBV4-2; cdr3_aa: CASSRTANTGELFF
j_call: TRBJ1-2; d_call: NA; cdr3_length: 14; v_call: TRBV30; cdr3_aa: CAWSRSGQLYGYTF
j_call: TRBJ2-1; d_call: TRBD2; cdr3_length: 17; v_call: TRBV15; cdr3_aa: CATSSKWTSGGVDEQFF
j_call: TRBJ1-5; d_call: TRBD1; cdr3_length: 15; v_call: TRBV6-1; cdr3_aa: CASRLFRDRNQPQHF
j_call: TRBJ2-3; d_call: NA; cdr3_length: 16; v_call: TRBV7-2; cdr3_aa: CASSLGQGRVTDTQYF
j_call: TRBJ2-2; d_call: TRBD1; cdr3_length: 15; v_call: TRBV28; cdr3_aa: CASSSGQSNTGELFF
j_call: TRBJ1-1; d_call: NA; cdr3_length: 18; v_call: TRBV23-1; cdr3_aa: CASSQSREPVPPNTEAFF
j_call: TRBJ2-7; d_call: TRBD1; cdr3_length: 15; v_call: TRBV18; cdr3_aa: CASSRRQGPTYEQYF
j_call: TRBJ2-7; d_call: NA; cdr3_length: 13; v_call: TRBV7-3; cdr3_aa: CASSLGSDREQYF
j_call: TRBJ1-4; d_call: TRBD1; cdr3_length: 18; v_call: TRBV5-1; cdr3_aa: CASSLGDRPRRNDEKLFF
j_call: TRBJ1-1; d_call: NA; cdr3_length: 15; v_call: TRBV4-2; cdr3_aa: CASSQLTGMNTEAFF
j_call: TRBJ1-3; d_call: TRBD1; cdr3_length: 13; v_call: TRBV10-2; cdr3_aa: CASKSGGRNTIYF
j_call: TRBJ1-3; d_call: TRBD1; cdr3_length: 16; v_call: TRBV4-2; cdr3_aa: CASSTQTGPGRNTIYF
j_call: TRBJ1-1; d_call: TRBD1; cdr3_length: 13; v_call: TRBV10-3; cdr3_aa: CATLQGVNTEAFF
j_call: TRBJ1-5; d_call: TRBD1; cdr3_length: 13; v_call: TRBV7-6; cdr3_aa: CASSPDRVQPQHF
j_call: TRBJ1-2; d_call: NA; cdr3_length: 12; v_call: TRBV19; cdr3_aa: CASTLGGDGYTF
j_call: TRBJ2-2; d_call: TRBD1; cdr3_length: 12; v_call: TRBV30; cdr3_aa: CAWGTVTGELFF
j_call: TRBJ2-7; d_call: TRBD2; cdr3_length: 13; v_call: TRBV28; cdr3_aa: CASRRGGVYEQYF
j_call: TRBJ2-7; d_call: TRBD2; cdr3_length: 17; v_call: TRBV11-2; cdr3_aa: CASSLEKTSGVSYEQYF
j_call: TRBJ1-1; d_call: TRBD1; cdr3_length: 15; v_call: TRBV2; cdr3_aa: CASSEVGQGVTEAFF
j_call: TRBJ2-2; d_call: TRBD2; cdr3_length: 19; v_call: TRBV4-1; cdr3_aa: CASSQDPRTGTSGVGELFF
j_call: TRBJ1-3; d_call: NA; cdr3_length: 17; v_call: TRBV19; cdr3_aa: CASSMTLGSNSGNTIYF
j_call: TRBJ1-5; d_call: NA; cdr3_length: 14; v_call: TRBV10-3; cdr3_aa: CAISGGPRGQPQHF
j_call: TRBJ1-1; d_call: NA; cdr3_length: 17; v_call: TRBV9; cdr3_aa: CASSPITTASGNTEAFF
j_call: TRBJ2-7; d_call: NA; cdr3_length: 12; v_call: TRBV4-2; cdr3_aa: CASSQDRQDQYF
j_call: TRBJ2-5; d_call: NA; cdr3_length: 11; v_call: TRBV7-9; cdr3_aa: CASSSRETQYF
j_call: TRBJ1-1; d_call: NA; cdr3_length: 15; v_call: TRBV19; cdr3_aa: CASSAPRALDTEAFF
j_call: TRBJ2-5; d_call: NA; cdr3_length: 17; v_call: TRBV7-6; cdr3_aa: CASSLGAVAQGQETQYF
j_call: TRBJ2-1; d_call: NA; cdr3_length: 13; v_call: TRBV5-4; cdr3_aa: CASSTRQANEQFF
j_call: TRBJ2-1; d_call: NA; cdr3_length: 17; v_call: TRBV27; cdr3_aa: CASSRDRDTFYYNEQFF
j_call: TRBJ1-4; d_call: TRBD1; cdr3_length: 15; v_call: TRBV18; cdr3_aa: CASSPQQGADEKLFF
j_call: TRBJ2-1; d_call: NA; cdr3_length: 12; v_call: TRBV27; cdr3_aa: CASSLGLGEQFF
j_call: TRBJ1-5; d_call: TRBD1; cdr3_length: 14; v_call: TRBV30; cdr3_aa: CAWAPGGFNQPQHF
j_call: TRBJ2-5; d_call: NA; cdr3_length: 15; v_call: TRBV15; cdr3_aa: CATSRDLGPQETQYF
j_call: TRBJ2-7; d_call: TRBD1; cdr3_length: 13; v_call: TRBV30; cdr3_aa: CAYRDRVSYEQYF
j_call: TRBJ2-2; d_call: NA; cdr3_length: 16; v_call: TRBV4-2; cdr3_aa: CASSQDSQRNVGELFF
j_call: TRBJ2-2; d_call: NA; cdr3_length: 13; v_call: TRBV11-2; cdr3_aa: CASSLQNTGELFF
j_call: TRBJ1-1; d_call: NA; cdr3_length: 15; v_call: TRBV28; cdr3_aa: CASSLGLAVNTEAFF
j_call: TRBJ1-2; d_call: NA; cdr3_length: 14; v_call: TRBV9; cdr3_aa: CASSTMGGYYGYTF